These 10 T cell receptor beta chains came from one sample sequenced in a study of vaccination and CD4 T cells after COVID-19. For these TCRs, the target antigens are not known. Cultured CD4+ T-cell DNA underwent Oncomine TCR Beta short-read sequencing. TCRdb re-called the PCR reads through MiXCR, storing one row per CDR3 protein. The data contain over 7,500 distinct CDR3 sequences, around 45% of them seen just once; the ten biggest clones take up roughly a tenth. Sample treatment: approximately nine-day PBMC culture with coronavirus spike peptide pools or control peptides (ViraFEST assay). It was before the COVID-19 pandemic (2011-2018) that the unexposed donor's CD4+ T cells were collected. The sequenced sample was CD4+ T cells from blood, cultured in vitro. The receptors shown here come from a human donor in good health.

The chain uses TRBV6-2 or TRBV6-3 and TRBJ1-2; a possible D gene is TRBD1 (6 bases). V was pared by 5 bases and J by 4 bases, with 11 bases between. This CDR3 has 13 residues. Germline lookup yields CDR1 MNHEY and CDR2 SVGEGT. In DNA, the CDR3 is TGTGCCAGCAGTCGAGGACAGTCCTATGGCTACACCTTC. Protein: CASSRGQSYGYTF.

This chain connects TRBV10-3 to TRBJ2-1; TRBD1 aligns across 8 bases. CDR3 size: 16 residues. Germline V gene sequence: CDR1 ENHRY, CDR2 SYGVKD. With V trimmed by 2 bases and J by 4 bases, 7 bases remained unmatched. CDR3 DNA: TGTGCCATCAGTGAGACGGCAGGGGGCGGGTACAATGAGCAGTTCTTC. It encodes CAISETAGGGYNEQFF.

The chain combines TRBV9 with TRBJ1-2; D is unresolved. The V and J ends lost 3 bases and 8 bases respectively, with 14 bases between them. From germline, CDR1 is SGDLS and CDR2 YYNGEE. CDR3 length equals 13 residues. Written as DNA, the CDR3 is TGTGCCAGCAGCGAAGGTGGGCCTAAGGGCTACACCTTC. Its protein is CASSEGGPKGYTF.

The V gene is TRBV6-1, the J gene TRBJ2-5; 8 nucleotides line up with TRBD1. Looked up from germline, CDR1 is MNHNS and CDR2 is SASEGT. This CDR3 spans 16 amino acids. Losses at the gene ends were 5 bases for V and 5 bases for J; bases not matched to a gene: 13. CDR3 sequence: CASSPTPYRGEETQYF. The CDR3 coding sequence is TGTGCCAGCAGTCCCACACCTTACAGGGGGGAGGAGACCCAGTACTTC.

The chain couples TRBV29-1 to TRBJ1-2, with 8 bases aligning to TRBD1. V dropped 2 bases and J dropped 12; count of bases not matched to a gene: 11. Germline values: CDR1 SQVTM, CDR2 ANQGSEA. The CDR3 covers 13 residues. CDR3 bases: TGCAGCGTTGAAAAAGGACAGGGTACGGTCCACACCTTC. Residues: CSVEKGQGTVHTF.

The rearrangement joins TRBV19 to TRBJ1-5; D is uncertain. Germline CDR1 is LNHDA and CDR2 is SQIVND (reference sequence). Trimming took off 5 bases at V and 3 bases at J, with 8 bases between the two ends. There are 13 residues in the CDR3. The CDR3 here is CASSGGFNQPQHF. CDR3 coding DNA: TGTGCCAGTAGTGGAGGTTTCAATCAGCCCCAGCATTTT. Looking up the rest from reference TRBV19 and TRBJ1-5 gives the full variable domain: DGGITQSPKYLFRKEGQNVTLSCEQNLNHDAMYWYRQDPGQGLRLIYYSQIVNDFQKGDIAEGYSVSREKKESFPLTVTSAQKNPTAFYLCASSGGFNQPQHFGDGTRLSIL.

This clonotype was seen more than once but under ten times. V gene TRBV20-1 combines with J gene TRBJ1-2; D remains ambiguous. Per the germline V gene, CDR1 is DFQATT and CDR2 is SNEGSKA (reference sequence). V gave up 0 bases and J gave up 2 bases, with 10 bases separating them. The CDR3 length is 14 residues. The CDR3 nucleotides read TGCAGTGCTAGAGACACAGCTAACAACTATGGCTACACCTTC. It is translated as CSARDTANNYGYTF.

V gene TRBV5-8 combines with J gene TRBJ2-5; TRBD2 matches 12 bases. Germline CDR1 reads SGHTS; CDR2 reads YDEGEE. CDR3 length equals 15 residues. Trimming at V came to 4 bases and at J to 5 bases, leaving 6 bases not matched to a gene. Here the CDR3 DNA reads TGTGCCAGCAGCCCGGGACTAGCGGGCAAGGAGACCCAGTACTTC. Translating gives CASSPGLAGKETQYF.

There are a few counts of this clonotype. V gene TRBV6-5 combines with J gene TRBJ1-1; 8 nucleotides agree with TRBD1. The CDR3 consists of 16 residues. The germline CDR1 and CDR2 sequences are MNHEY and SVGAGI. The trim removed 4 bases at V and 5 bases at J, leaving 12 bases unmatched. CDR3 in DNA: TGTGCCAGCAGTTTAAAAACCGGGACAGGAAATACTGAAGCTTTCTTT. This codes for CASSLKTGTGNTEAFF.

In this sample, this clonotype turned up a few times. CDR3 region: CASRPGLASETQYF. CDR3 coding DNA: TGTGCCAGCAGGCCCGGGCTAGCATCGGAGACCCAGTACTTC. The genes are TRBV6-1 and TRBJ2-5; a possible D gene is TRBD2 (5 bases). With 6 bases removed from V and 5 bases from J, the gap between germline ends came to 16 bases. CDR1 is MNHNS, CDR2 SASEGT, per germline. This CDR3 contains 14 residues.